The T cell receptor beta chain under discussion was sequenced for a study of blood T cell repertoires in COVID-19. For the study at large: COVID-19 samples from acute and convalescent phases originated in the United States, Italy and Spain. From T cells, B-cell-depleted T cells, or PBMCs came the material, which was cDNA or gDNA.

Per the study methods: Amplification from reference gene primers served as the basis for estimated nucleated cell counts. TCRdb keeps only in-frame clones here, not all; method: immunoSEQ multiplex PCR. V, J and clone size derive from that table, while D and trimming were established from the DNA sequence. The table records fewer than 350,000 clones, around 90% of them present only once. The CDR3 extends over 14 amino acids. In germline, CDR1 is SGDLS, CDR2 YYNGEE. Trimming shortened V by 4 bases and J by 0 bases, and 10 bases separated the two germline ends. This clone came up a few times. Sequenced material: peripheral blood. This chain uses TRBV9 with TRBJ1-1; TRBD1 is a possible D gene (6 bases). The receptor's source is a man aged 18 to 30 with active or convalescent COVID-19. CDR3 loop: CASSPGHLNTEAFF. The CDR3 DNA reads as TGTGCCAGCAGCCCGGGACACCTGAACACTGAAGCTTTCTTT.